This T cell receptor beta chain appears in the sequencing data of a study of blood T cell repertoires in COVID-19. About the study: The United States, Italy and Spain supplied acute and convalescent COVID-19 samples. T cells, B-cell-depleted T cells, or PBMCs supplied cDNA or gDNA.

As originally analysed: Cell counts per sample came from amplifying reference gene primers. Repertoires were generated with immunoSEQ multiplex PCR, while TCRdb's copy carries only in-frame clones and drops some. That table is the source of V, J and clone size, and D and trimming were worked out from the DNA. This table has some 220,000 clones, 80% to 90% appearing once. CDR1 is SGHAT, CDR2 FQDESV, per germline (reference sequence). V was pared by 1 base and J by 4 bases, with 11 bases between. The length of the CDR3 is 15 residues. The V call is TRBV11-1, the J call TRBJ2-1; perhaps TRBD1 as D (6 bases). Input material: peripheral blood. This sequence was found in a man aged 50-60 years with acute or convalescent COVID-19. DNA of the CDR3: TGTGCCAGCAGCTTAGACGACAGGATATACAATGAGCAGTTCTTC. Protein sequence: CASSLDDRIYNEQFF.